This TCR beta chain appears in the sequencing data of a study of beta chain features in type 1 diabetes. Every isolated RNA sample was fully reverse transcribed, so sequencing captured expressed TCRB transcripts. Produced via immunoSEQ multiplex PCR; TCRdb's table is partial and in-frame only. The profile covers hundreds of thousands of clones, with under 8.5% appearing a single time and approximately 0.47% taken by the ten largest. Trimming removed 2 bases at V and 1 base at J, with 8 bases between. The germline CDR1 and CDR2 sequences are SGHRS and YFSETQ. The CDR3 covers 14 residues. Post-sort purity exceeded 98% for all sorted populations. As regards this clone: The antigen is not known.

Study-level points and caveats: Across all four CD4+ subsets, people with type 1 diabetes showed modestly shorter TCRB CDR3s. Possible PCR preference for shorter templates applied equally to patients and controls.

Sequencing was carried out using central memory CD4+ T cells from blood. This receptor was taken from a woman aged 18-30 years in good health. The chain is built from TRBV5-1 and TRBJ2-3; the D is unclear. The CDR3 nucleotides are TGCGCCAGCAGCTTTTTCGCGGGCACAGATACGCAGTATTTT. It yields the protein CASSFFAGTDTQYF.